A selection of T cell receptor beta chains follows, all from one sample in a study of blood T cell repertoires in COVID-19. This table comes from immunoSEQ multiplex PCR, and its TCRdb copy is limited to in-frame clones, with some not included. The table shows hundreds of thousands of clones, with approximately 89% occurring only once. Sequenced sample: PBMCs or T cells enriched from blood (not recorded which). The receptors here all came from a man aged 35 to 55 in a cohort exposed to, infected with or recovered from COVID-19 (not recorded which). The conserved cysteine and the conserved F or W are not part of the CDR3 here. A D gene is named only where the DNA matches it firmly. Some rows have no size entry. The others give once, few or many, or a class for an expanded clone.

j_gene	abundance	d_gene	v_gene	CDR3aa
TRBJ2-1	.	TRBD2	TRBV28	ASSLLSGLVYEQF
TRBJ2-2	once	TRBD2	TRBV5-4	ASSMRAGANTGELF
TRBJ1-3	.	.	TRBV11-2	ASSPQWGGLGNTIY
TRBJ2-7	.	TRBD1	TRBV29-1	SATGDGYEQY
TRBJ2-3	.	.	TRBV27	ASSDFDGFTDTQY
TRBJ1-5	.	.	TRBV18	ASSLRQQGYQPQH
TRBJ2-5	.	TRBD1	TRBV2	ASRFRTGVEETQY
TRBJ2-1	.	TRBD2	TRBV30	ARNGGRAYNEQF
TRBJ2-6	once	.	TRBV25-1	ASRFAGANVLT
TRBJ2-7	.	TRBD2	TRBV7-3	ASSASGRGEQY
TRBJ2-3	.	TRBD2	TRBV19	ASRETSGVTDTQY
TRBJ1-1	.	.	TRBV5-1	ASSLESVRTEAF
TRBJ2-2	.	TRBD1	TRBV11-2	ASSLGPLPGQGETGELF
TRBJ2-6	.	.	TRBV18	ASSPGGLSGANVLT
TRBJ1-1	.	.	TRBV5-5	ASSSEQTT
TRBJ1-2	.	TRBD1	TRBV27	ASSLSPQGAGT
TRBJ2-7	.	TRBD2	TRBV7-6	ASSSRTSGDSYEQY
TRBJ2-5	.	TRBD2	TRBV5-6	ASSLSGGETQY
TRBJ2-3	few	TRBD2	TRBV4-1	ASSQVLAVTDTQY
TRBJ2-3	.	.	TRBV11-2	ASSVGARTDTQY
TRBJ2-2	.	.	TRBV3-1/TRBV3-2	ASSLAGELF
TRBJ2-3	.	TRBD2	TRBV4-2	ASSRVGLAGDGDTQY
TRBJ2-2	once	.	TRBV10-3	ATQIAGELF
TRBJ2-1	.	.	TRBV9	ASSSREGAYNEQF
TRBJ2-1	.	TRBD2	TRBV2	ASRKQRDGLSNEQF
TRBJ1-6	.	TRBD1	TRBV9	ASSGGQGVWSPLH
TRBJ1-2	.	TRBD1	TRBV6-4	ASSAGTGYGYT
TRBJ2-1	.	TRBD2	TRBV28	ASSPPGERGQF
TRBJ2-7	.	TRBD1	TRBV19	ASANTGGSYEQY
TRBJ1-2	.	.	TRBV5-1	ASSLRTAGDSGYT
TRBJ2-7	.	.	TRBV30	AWRSPSDGSYEQY